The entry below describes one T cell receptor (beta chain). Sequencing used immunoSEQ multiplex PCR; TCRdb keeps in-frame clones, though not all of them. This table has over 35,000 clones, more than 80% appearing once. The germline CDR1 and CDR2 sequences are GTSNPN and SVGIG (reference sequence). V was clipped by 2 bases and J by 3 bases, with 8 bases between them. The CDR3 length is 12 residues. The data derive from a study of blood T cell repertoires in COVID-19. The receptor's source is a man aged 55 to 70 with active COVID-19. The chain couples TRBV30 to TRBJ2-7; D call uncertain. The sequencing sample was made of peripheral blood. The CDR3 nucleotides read TGTGCCTGGAGTATCTCAGGCTACGAGCAGTACTTC. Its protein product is CAWSISGYEQYF.